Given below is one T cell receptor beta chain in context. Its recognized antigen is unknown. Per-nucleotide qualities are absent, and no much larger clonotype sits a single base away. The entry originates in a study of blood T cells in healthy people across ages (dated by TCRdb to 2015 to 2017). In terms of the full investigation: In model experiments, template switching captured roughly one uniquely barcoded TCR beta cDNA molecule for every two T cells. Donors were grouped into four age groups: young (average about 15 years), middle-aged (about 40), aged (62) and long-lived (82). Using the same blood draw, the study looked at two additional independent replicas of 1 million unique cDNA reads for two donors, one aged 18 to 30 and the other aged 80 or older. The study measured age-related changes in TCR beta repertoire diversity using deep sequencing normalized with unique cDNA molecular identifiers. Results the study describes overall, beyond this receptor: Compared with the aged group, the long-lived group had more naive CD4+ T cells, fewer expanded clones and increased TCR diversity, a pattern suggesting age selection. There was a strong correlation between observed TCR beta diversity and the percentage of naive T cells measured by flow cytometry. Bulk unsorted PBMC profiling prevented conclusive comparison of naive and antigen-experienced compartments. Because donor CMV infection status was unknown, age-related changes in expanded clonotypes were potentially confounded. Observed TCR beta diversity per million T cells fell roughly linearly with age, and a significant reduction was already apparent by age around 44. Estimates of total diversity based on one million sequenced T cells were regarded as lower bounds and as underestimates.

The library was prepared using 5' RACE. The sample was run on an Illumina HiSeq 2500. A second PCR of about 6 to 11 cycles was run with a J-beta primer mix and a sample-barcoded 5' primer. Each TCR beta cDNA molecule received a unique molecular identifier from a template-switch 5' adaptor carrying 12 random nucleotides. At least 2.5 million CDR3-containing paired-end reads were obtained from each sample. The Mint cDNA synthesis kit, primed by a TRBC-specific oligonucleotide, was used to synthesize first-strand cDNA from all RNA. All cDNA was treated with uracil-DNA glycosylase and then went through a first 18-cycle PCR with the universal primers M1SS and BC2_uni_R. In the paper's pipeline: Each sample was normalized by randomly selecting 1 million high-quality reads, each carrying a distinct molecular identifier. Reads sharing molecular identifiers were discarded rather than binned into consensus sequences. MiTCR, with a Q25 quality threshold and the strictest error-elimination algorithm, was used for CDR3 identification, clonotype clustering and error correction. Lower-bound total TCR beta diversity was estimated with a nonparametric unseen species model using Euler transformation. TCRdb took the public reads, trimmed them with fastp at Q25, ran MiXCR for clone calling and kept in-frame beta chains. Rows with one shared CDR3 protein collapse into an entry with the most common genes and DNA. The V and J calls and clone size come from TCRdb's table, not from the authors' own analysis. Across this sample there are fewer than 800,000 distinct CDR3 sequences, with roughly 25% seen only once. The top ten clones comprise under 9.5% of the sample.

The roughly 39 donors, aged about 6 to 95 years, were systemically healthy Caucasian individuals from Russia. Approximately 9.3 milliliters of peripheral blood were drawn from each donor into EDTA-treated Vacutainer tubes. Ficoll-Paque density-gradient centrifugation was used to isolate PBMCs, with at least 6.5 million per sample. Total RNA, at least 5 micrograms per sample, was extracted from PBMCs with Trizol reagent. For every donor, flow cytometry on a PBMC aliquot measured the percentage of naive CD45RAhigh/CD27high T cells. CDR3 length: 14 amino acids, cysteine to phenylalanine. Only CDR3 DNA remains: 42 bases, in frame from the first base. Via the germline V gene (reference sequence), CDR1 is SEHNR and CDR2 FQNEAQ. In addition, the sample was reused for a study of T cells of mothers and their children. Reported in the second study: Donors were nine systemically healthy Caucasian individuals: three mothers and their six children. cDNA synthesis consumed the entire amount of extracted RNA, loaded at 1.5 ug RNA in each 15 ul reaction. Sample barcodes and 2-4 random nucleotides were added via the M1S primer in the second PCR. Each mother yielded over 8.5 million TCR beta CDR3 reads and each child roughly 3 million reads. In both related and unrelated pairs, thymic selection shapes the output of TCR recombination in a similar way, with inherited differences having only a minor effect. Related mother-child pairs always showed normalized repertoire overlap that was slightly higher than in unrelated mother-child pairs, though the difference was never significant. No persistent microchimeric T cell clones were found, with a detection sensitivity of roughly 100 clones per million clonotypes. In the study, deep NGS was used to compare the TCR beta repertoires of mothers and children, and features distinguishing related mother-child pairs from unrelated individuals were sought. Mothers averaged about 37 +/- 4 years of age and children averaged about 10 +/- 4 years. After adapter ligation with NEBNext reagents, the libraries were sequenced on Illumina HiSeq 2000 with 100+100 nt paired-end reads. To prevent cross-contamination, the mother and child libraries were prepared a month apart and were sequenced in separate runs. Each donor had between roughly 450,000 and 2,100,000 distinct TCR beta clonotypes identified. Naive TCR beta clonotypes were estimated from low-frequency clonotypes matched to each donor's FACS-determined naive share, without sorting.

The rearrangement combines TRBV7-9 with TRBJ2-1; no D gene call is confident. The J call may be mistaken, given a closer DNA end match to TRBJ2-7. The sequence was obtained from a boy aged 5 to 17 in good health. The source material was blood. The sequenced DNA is TGTGCCAGCAGCTTTACCGAGATGTACAATGAGCAGTACTTC. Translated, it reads CASSFTEMYNEQYF.